This TCR beta chain derives from a study of blood T cell repertoires in COVID-19. Whole-study context: The study drew acute and convalescent COVID-19 samples from the United States, Italy and Spain.

In the authors' methods: Cell counts per sample came from amplifying reference gene primers. Some clones are missing from TCRdb's copy, which holds only in-frame ones; the method was immunoSEQ multiplex PCR. The DNA gave D and trimming, while V, J and clone size come from that table. The sample records about 180,000 clones, 85% to 95% being singletons. This clone was seen a single time. What was sequenced was peripheral blood. The sequence was obtained from a man in his fifties with acute or convalescent COVID-19.

Here the CDR3 reads CASSLEDTTNEKLFF. CDR3 in DNA: TGCGCCAGCAGCTTAGAGGATACAACTAATGAAAAACTGTTTTTT. The gene calls are TRBV4-1 and TRBJ1-4; D not resolved. Per germline, CDR1 MGHRA and CDR2 YSYEKL. Trimming pared 5 bases from V and 0 bases from J, leaving 10 bases between. The CDR3 length is 15 residues.